These 9 T cell receptor beta chains were all obtained from the same sample, sequenced in a study of cytomegalovirus exposure and HLA in healthy donors. The PCR had 60 Vbeta and 13 Jbeta primers. TCRdb's table, derived via immunoSEQ multiplex PCR, lists solely in-frame clones and lacks some. This table has roughly 170,000 clones, 75% appearing once. The sample consisted of PBMCs. The source of these receptors is a female donor in good health and CMV-seronegative.

Note on this clone: The sample holds other DNA sequences that translate to the same CDR3. The V call is TRBV4-3, the J call TRBJ2-4; 12 bases are shared with TRBD2. Trimming at V came to 0 bases and at J to 1 base, leaving 7 bases not matched to a gene. There are 19 residues in the CDR3. Germline V gene sequence: CDR1 LGHNA, CDR2 YSLEER. For the CDR3, the DNA is TGCGCCAGCAGCCAAGATCCTAGCGGGGGGGCCCGCGCCAAAAACATTCAGTACTTC. Its protein is CASSQDPSGGARAKNIQYF.

The chain employs TRBV6-5 and TRBJ2-7; 9 bases line up with TRBD1. Per germline, CDR1 MNHEY and CDR2 SVGAGI. V lost 0 bases to trimming and J lost 4 bases; unmatched junction nucleotides: 7. This CDR3 is 16 amino acids long. In DNA form, the CDR3 reads TGTGCCAGCAGTTACTCGAAAGGACAGGGGAATTACGAGCAGTACTTC. Protein: CASSYSKGQGNYEQYF.

V gene TRBV11-1 combines with J gene TRBJ2-7; 9 nucleotides line up with TRBD2. Germline CDR1 SGHAT, CDR2 FQDESV (reference sequence). Trimming at V came to 5 bases and at J to 7 bases, leaving 15 bases not matched to a gene. CDR3 size: 16 residues. This chain's CDR3 is CASSLRWREGLGEQYF. The CDR3 nucleotides are TGTGCCAGCAGCCTCCGCTGGCGGGAGGGCCTGGGGGAGCAGTACTTC.

CDR3 amino acids: CASSLYYEQYF. In nucleotides, the CDR3 is TGTGCCAGCAGCCTGTACTACGAGCAGTACTTC. The genes are TRBV11-2 and TRBJ2-7; the D is unclear. In germline, CDR1 is SGHAT, CDR2 FQNNGV. Trimming left V 5 bases short and J 3 bases short, with 5 bases between. This CDR3 has 11 amino acids.

V gene TRBV29-1 combines with J gene TRBJ2-3, with TRBD2 as a possible D gene (7 bases). The V end lost 7 bases, the J end lost 2 bases, and 13 bases lay between the germline ends. Germline assignment: CDR1 SQVTM and CDR2 ANQGSEA. CDR3 length: 13 residues. CDR3 sequence: CSGGGSLTDTQYF. The CDR3 coding sequence is TGCAGCGGGGGGGGCAGTCTCACAGATACGCAGTATTTT.

The chain is built from TRBV5-1 and TRBJ2-5, with D possibly TRBD1 on 5 matching bases. The CDR3 contains 14 residues. The germline gives CDR1 SGHRS, CDR2 YFSETQ. Trimming stripped 1 base from V and 5 bases from J, with 12 bases between. CDR3 sequence: CASSLSTATETQYF. The DNA of the CDR3 is TGCGCCAGCAGCTTGTCGACAGCGACGGAGACCCAGTACTTC.

The rearrangement uses TRBV5-1 and TRBJ2-5; D call uncertain. The ends were cut back, 4 bases at V and 2 bases at J, with 12 bases in the middle. The germline gives CDR1 SGHRS, CDR2 YFSETQ. CDR3 length equals 14 residues. The CDR3 sequence: CASSLIPTQETQYF. The CDR3 DNA follows: TGCGCCAGCAGCCTTATACCAACTCAAGAGACCCAGTACTTC.

This clone appeared once. The chain uses TRBV7-9 and TRBJ1-4, with 9 positions matching TRBD1. This CDR3 region has 15 residues. V gave up 4 bases and J gave up 8 bases; unmatched junction bases: 8. Germline values: CDR1 SEHNR, CDR2 FQNEAQ (reference sequence). In DNA, the CDR3 is TGTGCCAGCAGCTATGGACAGGGGCGGGGGGAAAAACTGTTTTTT. Translating gives CASSYGQGRGEKLFF. Supplemented by reference TRBV7-9 and TRBJ1-4, the full variable domain reads DTGVSQNPRHKITKRGQNVTFRCDPISEHNRLYWYRQTLGQGPEFLTYFQNEAQLEKSRLLSDRFSAERPKGSFSTLEIQRTEQGDSAMYLCASSYGQGRGEKLFFGSGTQLSVL.

The chain has TRBV7-3 and TRBJ2-5; TRBD2 agrees at 9 bases. CDR1 is SGHTA, CDR2 FQGTGA, per germline. J was trimmed by 9 bases and V by 3 bases; bases with no gene match: 11. The CDR3 contains 15 residues. The CDR3 protein is CASSFTAGGREAQYF. In DNA, the CDR3 is TGTGCCAGCAGCTTCACGGCGGGAGGGCGGGAGGCCCAGTACTTC.